This T cell receptor (beta chain) appears in the sequencing data of a study of OX40 agonist ivuxolimab in advanced cancers. Study-level background: Age averaged about 60 years (range roughly 23 to 79), and roughly 80% were male.

Produced via immunoSEQ multiplex PCR; TCRdb's table is partial and in-frame only. The repertoire consists of around 90,000 clones, with around 87% occurring once and the leading ten covering about 4.6%. This clone was seen only once. No antigen is known for it. V dropped 4 bases and J dropped 4; count of bases not matched to a gene: 4. CDR3 length: 14 residues. Germline CDR1 reads SNHLY; CDR2 reads FYNNEI. Study-wide results and caveats: At doses 0.1 to 3.0 mg/kg, CD4+ and CD8+ clones expanded.

The TCR comes from an adult with an advanced solid tumor such as melanoma, head and neck, liver or kidney cancer. The material sequenced was CD4+ or CD8+ T cells sorted from blood, taken in a trial of the OX40 agonist ivuxolimab. The chain carries TRBV2 and TRBJ1-2; 9 nucleotides match TRBD1. This CDR3 is CASSGDREAYGYTF. CDR3 in DNA: TGTGCCAGCAGTGGGGACAGGGAAGCCTATGGCTACACCTTC. Full variable domain (outside the CDR3, taken from reference TRBV2 and TRBJ1-2): EPEVTQTPSHQVTQMGQEVILRCVPISNHLYFYWYRQILGQKVEFLVSFYNNEISEKSEIFDDQFSVERPDGSNFTLKIRSTKLEDSAMYFCASSGDREAYGYTFGSGTRLTVV.